Detailed here is one T cell receptor beta chain. Its antigen is as yet unknown. This record comes from a study of shared clonotypes between healthy human individuals. Across the whole study: A couple of female and a few male donors aged 18 to 49 were enrolled. Per-donor plates numbered three CD4 naive, three CD4 memory, two CD8 naive and one CD8 memory. Findings and caveats of the study: Naive subsets, compared against memory subsets, generally had larger estimated richness values. Unshared clonotypes carried lower generation probabilities than those common to all four donors.

Produced via immunoSEQ multiplex PCR; TCRdb's table is partial and in-frame only. The data hold approximately 1.5 million clones, with 98% to 99% observed a single time. CDR1 SGHTA and CDR2 FQGTGA come from the germline V gene. The CDR3 consists of 13 residues. The germline V and J ends were trimmed by 5 bases and 5 bases, with 13 bases remaining between them. This rearrangement joins TRBV7-3 to TRBJ2-7; D remains ambiguous. This receptor was taken from a man younger than 45 in good health. The specimen was naive CD4+ T cells sorted from blood. Subset indicated: CD45RA+ positively selected. The CDR3 DNA follows: TGTGCCAGCAGCCCCAGGCCTAGGGACGAGCAGTACTTC. Residues: CASSPRPRDEQYF.